Following are 28 T cell receptor beta chains from one sample sequenced in a study of cytotoxic CD8 clonotypes in ibrutinib-treated CLL. The method was immunoSEQ multiplex PCR; TCRdb's version includes in-frame clones alone and lacks a portion of them. The repertoire holds over 65,000 clones, with around 79% as singletons. The material sequenced was PBMCs, taken after 12 months of ibrutinib treatment. The receptors were sampled from a human donor with chronic lymphocytic leukemia.

The chain's CDR3 is CASSKGLAGTDTQYF. Written as DNA, the CDR3 is TGTGCCAGTAGTAAGGGACTAGCGGGGACAGATACGCAGTATTTT. The rearrangement links TRBV19 to TRBJ2-3; TRBD2 agrees at 13 bases. Germline loops: CDR1 LNHDA, CDR2 SQIVND (reference sequence). The CDR3 loop spans 15 amino acids. V was clipped by 4 bases and J by 3 bases; unmatched bases: 1.

The chain recombines TRBV19 with TRBJ1-2; the D is unclear. This CDR3 is built from 11 residues. Germline V gene sequence: CDR1 LNHDA, CDR2 SQIVND (reference sequence). The V and J ends lost 5 bases and 4 bases respectively, with 5 bases between them. The CDR3 bases are TGTGCCAGTAGTGACCGCTATGGCTACACCTTC. As protein: CASSDRYGYTF.

The chain joins TRBV7-2 to TRBJ2-1; D may be TRBD1 or TRBD2 (6 bases each). V was pared by 5 bases and J by 7 bases, with 15 bases between. Germline loops: CDR1 SGHTA, CDR2 FQGNSA. CDR3 length: 14 amino acids. CDR3 sequence reads: CASSRPGAGNEQFF. The DNA for the CDR3 is TGTGCCAGCAGCCGCCCGGGGGCGGGGAATGAGCAGTTCTTC.

V gene TRBV19 combines with J gene TRBJ2-7, with a possible D match to TRBD2 (5 bases). Per the germline V gene, CDR1 is LNHDA and CDR2 is SQIVND (reference sequence). V lost 6 bases, J lost 3 bases, and 15 bases lay in between. CDR3 length: 14 residues. The CDR3 coding sequence is TGTGCCAGTAGAATCACGGGATCAAACTACGAGCAGTACTTC. Protein: CASRITGSNYEQYF.

The chain links TRBV9 to TRBJ2-3; TRBD1 matches at 7 bases. With V trimmed by 4 bases and J by 0 bases, 11 bases remained unmatched. Germline V gene data show CDR1 as SGDLS and CDR2 as YYNGEE. This CDR3 spans 17 amino acids. The DNA for the CDR3 is TGTGCCAGCAGCCAAGAGGTAGGGGGCGGGAGCACAGATACGCAGTATTTT. It translates to CASSQEVGGGSTDTQYF.

The chain joins TRBV6-6 to TRBJ1-1; TRBD1 aligns across 10 bases. The CDR3 consists of 15 residues. V lost 6 bases to trimming and J lost 3 bases; unmatched junction nucleotides: 7. From germline, CDR1 is MNHNY and CDR2 SVGAGI (reference sequence). In nucleotides, the CDR3 is TGTGCCAGCAGACCCCCGACAGGGGGCGACACTGAAGCTTTCTTT. Its translation is CASRPPTGGDTEAFF.

CDR3 in amino acids: CAWTSGGGGQYF. CDR3 nucleotide sequence: TGTGCCTGGACTTCAGGGGGGGGTGGGCAGTATTTT. The V call is TRBV30, the J call TRBJ2-3, with D perhaps being TRBD1 or TRBD2 (7 bases each). Trimming removed 4 bases from V and 11 bases from J, with 16 bases in between. The CDR3 runs to 12 residues. The germline CDR1 and CDR2 sequences are GTSNPN and SVGIG (reference sequence).

The J gene is TRBJ2-3, the V gene TRBV7-8; the match to TRBD2 covers 7 bases. The CDR3 is made up of 17 amino acids. The V gene's germline CDR1 is SGHVS and CDR2 FQNEAQ. V lost 2 bases and J lost 1; bases outside the gene matches: 9. The CDR3 loop reads CASSLLLQRERTDTQYF. The CDR3 DNA reads TGTGCCAGCAGCTTACTGCTCCAGCGGGAACGCACAGATACGCAGTATTTT.

The chain couples TRBV6-6 to TRBJ1-6, with D perhaps matching TRBD1 (5 bases). Trimming removed 8 bases at V and 6 bases at J, with 14 bases between. The CDR3 spans 14 residues. Germline V gene data show CDR1 as MNHNY and CDR2 as SVGAGI (reference sequence). As DNA, the CDR3 is TGTGCCAGCTGGACCCGGGGACTTAATTCACCCCTCCACTTT. It yields the protein CASWTRGLNSPLHF.

V and J are TRBV4-2 and TRBJ2-3; perhaps D is TRBD1 or TRBD2 (6 bases each). The CDR3 runs to 16 residues. Trimming took 1 base from V and 0 from J, leaving 11 bases between them. In germline, CDR1 is LGHNA, CDR2 YNFKEQ. CDR3 DNA sequence: TGTGCCAGCAGCCAAGGGGGGGCGACTAGCACAGATACGCAGTATTTT. This codes for CASSQGGATSTDTQYF.

V and J are TRBV19 and TRBJ2-5, with TRBD2 identical over 9 bases. Unmatched junction bases numbered 10, after V lost 3 bases and J lost 2 bases. CDR1 is LNHDA, CDR2 SQIVND, per germline (reference sequence). The CDR3 spans 17 residues. The CDR3 DNA sequence: TGTGCCAGTAGTATGACGGCTAGCGGGGACTTACAAGAGACCCAGTACTTC. Translating it yields CASSMTASGDLQETQYF.

This chain links TRBV9 with TRBJ2-3, with 9 bases that match TRBD1. The CDR3 runs to 14 residues. Looked up from germline, CDR1 is SGDLS and CDR2 is YYNGEE. The ends lost 4 bases at V and 5 bases at J; junction bases unmatched: 5. As DNA, the CDR3 is TGTGCCAGCAGCCCTCGACAGGGGGGAGATACGCAGTATTTT. Amino acids: CASSPRQGGDTQYF.

The sample holds a few counts of this clone. The chain has TRBV9 and TRBJ1-1; no reliable D call. V lost 3 bases, J lost 2 bases, and 8 bases lay in between. Per the germline V gene, CDR1 is SGDLS and CDR2 is YYNGEE. The CDR3 sequence is 13 residues long. The CDR3 sequence: CASSGEGNTEAFF. CDR3 sequence (DNA): TGTGCCAGCAGCGGTGAGGGAAACACTGAAGCTTTCTTT.

The chain couples TRBV5-8 to TRBJ1-1; TRBD1 agrees at 11 bases. Germline CDR1 SGHTS, CDR2 YDEGEE. CDR3 length: 15 amino acids. V dropped 4 bases and J dropped 4; count of bases not matched to a gene: 6. The CDR3 DNA is TGTGCCAGCAGCCACACGGACAGGGGGCCCACTGAAGCTTTCTTT. Translating gives CASSHTDRGPTEAFF. The complete variable domain, with remaining parts taken from reference TRBV5-8 and TRBJ1-1, reads EAGVTQSPTHLIKTRGQQATLRCSPISGHTSVYWYQQALGLGLQFLLWYDEGEERNRGNFPPRFSGRQFPNYSSELNVNALELEDSALYLCASSHTDRGPTEAFFGQGTRLTVV.

The rearrangement joins TRBV2 to TRBJ1-5; a possible D gene is TRBD1 (5 bases). V was clipped by 4 bases and J by 3 bases, with 10 bases between them. This CDR3 has 14 residues. From germline, CDR1 is SNHLY and CDR2 FYNNEI. CDR3: CASSGGGNNQPQHF. The CDR3 DNA sequence: TGTGCCAGCAGTGGGGGGGGGAACAATCAGCCCCAGCATTTT.

The chain combines TRBV2 with TRBJ1-2; D is ambiguous. Trimming left V 7 bases short and J 8 bases short, with 11 bases between. The CDR3 is 11 residues long. Per the germline V gene, CDR1 is SNHLY and CDR2 is FYNNEI. The DNA of the CDR3 is TGTGCCAGCACCCCCTGGCGGGGCTACACCTTC. It codes for CASTPWRGYTF. The full variable domain, completed using reference TRBV2 and TRBJ1-2, is EPEVTQTPSHQVTQMGQEVILRCVPISNHLYFYWYRQILGQKVEFLVSFYNNEISEKSEIFDDQFSVERPDGSNFTLKIRSTKLEDSAMYFCASTPWRGYTFGSGTRLTVV.

This chain links TRBV7-3 with TRBJ2-7; perhaps TRBD1 as D (5 bases). The germline V gene has CDR1 SGHTA and CDR2 FQGTGA. This CDR3 spans 17 amino acids. V was shortened by 2 bases and J by 2 bases, with 19 bases between the two germline ends. The CDR3 DNA reads TGTGCCAGCAGCTTACGTTTGGGGTTGGGGCCGGCCTACGAGCAGTACTTC. Translating it yields CASSLRLGLGPAYEQYF. The full variable domain, its missing parts supplied by reference TRBV7-3 and TRBJ2-7, is GAGVSQTPSNKVTEKGKYVELRCDPISGHTALYWYRQSLGQGPEFLIYFQGTGAADDSGLPNDRFFAVRPEGSVSTLKIQRTERGDSAVYLCASSLRLGLGPAYEQYFGPGTRLTVT.

This clone was recorded many times. This chain joins TRBV5-8 and TRBJ2-2, with D unresolved. The V gene lost 1 base and the J gene lost 7 bases, with 2 bases spanning the gap. The CDR3 sequence is 11 residues long. CDR1 is SGHTS, CDR2 YDEGEE, per germline. The CDR3 DNA sequence: TGTGCCAGCAGCTTGTTCGGGGAGCTGTTTTTT. Translating gives CASSLFGELFF.

V gene TRBV11-3 combines with J gene TRBJ2-1, with D possibly being TRBD1 or TRBD2 (5 bases each). V was cut by 5 bases and J by 10 bases, with 18 bases left in between. The CDR3 sequence is 14 residues long. CDR1 SGHNT and CDR2 YENEEA come from the germline V gene. In DNA form, the CDR3 reads TGTGCCAGCAGCCAGGGACCCTCGACCACGGAGCAGTTCTTC. Amino acids: CASSQGPSTTEQFF.

The chain employs TRBV5-1 and TRBJ2-5, with D tentatively TRBD1 (5 bases). The germline V and J ends were trimmed by 1 base and 5 bases, with 15 bases remaining between them. From germline, CDR1 is SGHRS and CDR2 YFSETQ. The CDR3 totals 15 residues. The CDR3 DNA reads TGCGCCAGCAGCTTGCCCCGATCGAAGGGGGAGACCCAGTACTTC. This codes for CASSLPRSKGETQYF. The variable domain in full, with the rest retrieved from reference TRBV5-1 and TRBJ2-5, is KAGVTQTPRYLIKTRGQQVTLSCSPISGHRSVSWYQQTPGQGLQFLFEYFSETQRNKGNFPGRFSGRQFSNSRSEMNVSTLELGDSALYLCASSLPRSKGETQYFGPGTRLLVL.

The chain couples TRBV15 to TRBJ2-1, with D perhaps TRBD2 (5 bases). Between the trimmed V and J ends, which lost 1 base and 4 bases, there was a span of 11 bases. The CDR3 length is 15 residues. Germline values: CDR1 LNHNV, CDR2 YYDKDF (reference sequence). CDR3 protein: CATSRGGRGYNEQFF. CDR3 DNA sequence: TGTGCCACCAGCAGAGGAGGGAGAGGGTACAATGAGCAGTTCTTC.

The V call is TRBV7-2, the J call TRBJ2-7; the match to TRBD1 covers 7 bases. Germline-derived CDR1 and CDR2 are SGHTA and FQGNSA. The CDR3 sequence is 14 residues long. With 1 base clipped from V and 3 bases from J, the junction kept 3 bases outside the gene matches. This CDR3 is CASSLGGDSYEQYF. Written as DNA, the CDR3 is TGTGCCAGCAGCTTAGGAGGGGACAGCTACGAGCAGTACTTC. Variable domain in full (rest from reference TRBV7-2 and TRBJ2-7): GAGVSQSPSNKVTEKGKDVELRCDPISGHTALYWYRQSLGQGLEFLIYFQGNSAPDKSGLPSDRFSAERTGGSVSTLTIQRTQQEDSAVYLCASSLGGDSYEQYFGPGTRLTVT.

This rearrangement joins TRBV6-5 to TRBJ2-7, with D maybe TRBD1 (5 bases). V lost 0 bases to trimming and J lost 3 bases, with 9 bases between them. There are 14 residues in the CDR3. The germline gives CDR1 MNHEY, CDR2 SVGAGI. This chain's CDR3 is CASSYSTDGYEQYF. CDR3 in DNA: TGTGCCAGCAGTTACTCGACAGACGGCTACGAGCAGTACTTC.

This clone was observed a handful of times. Distinct nucleotide sequences in the sample also encode this CDR3. The V call is TRBV18, the J call TRBJ2-5; D gene ambiguous. In germline, CDR1 is KGHSH, CDR2 LQKENI. Trimming took 1 base from V and 3 from J, leaving 0 bases between them. CDR3 size: 11 residues. CDR3 DNA: TGTGCCAGCTCACCACAAGAGACCCAGTACTTC. Its translation: CASSPQETQYF.

The rearrangement uses TRBV5-5 and TRBJ1-1; D not certain. The CDR3 sequence is 13 residues long. Trimming removed 0 bases at V and 4 bases at J, with 7 bases between. The germline V gene has CDR1 SGHKS and CDR2 YYEKEE (reference sequence). The CDR3 region has the DNA TGTGCCAGCAGCTTGGCAAGACCCACTGAAGCTTTCTTT. Amino acids: CASSLARPTEAFF.

The rearrangement joins TRBV19 to TRBJ1-5; a weak D match, TRBD1 (5 bases). V was cut by 6 bases and J by 4 bases, with 7 bases left in between. Germline V gene lookup returns CDR1 LNHDA and CDR2 SQIVND (reference sequence). The CDR3 sequence is 12 residues long. The CDR3 region has the DNA TGTGCCAGTAGGGGGGGTAATCAGCCCCAGCATTTT. Residues: CASRGGNQPQHF.

The chain links TRBV29-1 to TRBJ1-2; D gene uncertain. The V and J ends lost 4 bases and 8 bases respectively, with 11 bases between them. The CDR3 is 11 residues long. Germline CDR1 SQVTM, CDR2 ANQGSEA. As DNA, the CDR3 is TGCAGCGTTGTAAGGGCGGGCGGCTACACCTTC. Amino acid sequence: CSVVRAGGYTF. The variable domain in full, completed from reference TRBV29-1 and TRBJ1-2, reads SAVISQKPSRDICQRGTSLTIQCQVDSQVTMMFWYRQQPGQSLTLIATANQGSEATYESGFVIDKFPISRPNLTFSTLTVSNMSPEDSSIYLCSVVRAGGYTFGSGTRLTVV.

This clone was counted between two and nine times. V usage is TRBV6-6 and J usage is TRBJ1-2; 9 bases line up with TRBD1. CDR1 MNHNY and CDR2 SVGAGI come from the germline V gene (reference sequence). This CDR3 has 14 residues. Losses at the gene ends were 5 bases for V and 6 bases for J; bases not matched to a gene: 7. The CDR3 is CASSLRTGEDGYTF. The CDR3 DNA follows: TGTGCCAGCAGTCTGCGGACAGGGGAAGATGGCTACACCTTC.